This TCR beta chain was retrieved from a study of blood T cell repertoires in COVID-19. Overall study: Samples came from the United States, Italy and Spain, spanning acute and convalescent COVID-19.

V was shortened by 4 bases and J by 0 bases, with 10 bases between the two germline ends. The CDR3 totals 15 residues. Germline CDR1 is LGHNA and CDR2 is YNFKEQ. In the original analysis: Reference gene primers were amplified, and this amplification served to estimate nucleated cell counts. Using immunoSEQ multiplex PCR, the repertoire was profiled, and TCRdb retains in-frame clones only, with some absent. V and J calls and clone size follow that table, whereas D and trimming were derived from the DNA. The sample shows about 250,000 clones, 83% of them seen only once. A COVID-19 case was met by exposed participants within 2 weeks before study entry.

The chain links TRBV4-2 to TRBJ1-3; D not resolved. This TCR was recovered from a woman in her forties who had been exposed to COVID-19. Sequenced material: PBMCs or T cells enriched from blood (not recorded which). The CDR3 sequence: CASSPLPGSGNTIYF. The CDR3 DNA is TGTGCCAGCAGCCCCCTCCCGGGCTCTGGAAACACCATATATTTT.